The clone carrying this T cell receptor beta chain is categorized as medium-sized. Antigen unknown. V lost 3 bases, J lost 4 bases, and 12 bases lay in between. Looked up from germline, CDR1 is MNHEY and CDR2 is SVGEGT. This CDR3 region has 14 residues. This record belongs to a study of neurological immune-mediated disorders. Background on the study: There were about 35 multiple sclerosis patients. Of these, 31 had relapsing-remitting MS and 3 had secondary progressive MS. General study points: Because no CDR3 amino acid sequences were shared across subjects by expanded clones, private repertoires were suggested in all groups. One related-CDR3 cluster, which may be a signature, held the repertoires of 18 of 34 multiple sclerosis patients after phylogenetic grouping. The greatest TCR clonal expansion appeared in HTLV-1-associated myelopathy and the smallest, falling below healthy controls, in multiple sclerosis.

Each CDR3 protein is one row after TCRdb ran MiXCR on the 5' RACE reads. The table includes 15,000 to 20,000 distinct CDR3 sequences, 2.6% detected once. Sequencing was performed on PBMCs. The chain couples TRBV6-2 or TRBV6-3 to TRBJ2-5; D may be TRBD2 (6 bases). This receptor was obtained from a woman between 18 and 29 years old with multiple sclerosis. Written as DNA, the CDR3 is TGTGCCAGCAGTTATACCCGGAGGGGAGAGACCCAGTACTTC. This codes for CASSYTRRGETQYF.